Here is one T cell receptor beta chain with its context. Its antigen remains unidentified. Method: immunoSEQ multiplex PCR; TCRdb's copy keeps in-frame clones and lacks some. Of around 70,000 clones listed, roughly 85% are singletons. This sample stems from a study of OX40 agonist ivuxolimab in advanced cancers. The germline V gene has CDR1 MNHEY and CDR2 SVGAGI. This CDR3 is 14 amino acids long. With 6 bases removed from V and 8 bases from J, the gap between germline ends came to 16 bases. Points from the study as a whole: At doses 0.1 to 3.0 mg/kg, CD4+ and CD8+ clones expanded. Expanded peripheral T-cell antigen specificity went undetermined.

This sequence joins TRBV6-5 and TRBJ2-2; possibly TRBD1 or TRBD2 for D (6 bases each). This sample comprised CD4+ or CD8+ T cells sorted from blood, obtained in a trial of the OX40 agonist ivuxolimab. The source is an adult with an advanced solid tumor such as melanoma, head and neck, liver or kidney cancer. CDR3 residues: CASSPPGADGELFF. In DNA, the CDR3 is TGTGCCAGCAGCCCCCCGGGGGCGGATGGGGAGCTGTTTTTT.